Listed below are T cell receptor beta chains from one sample, sequenced in a study of identical twins. In TCRdb, the 5' RACE reads were re-called with MiXCR into one record per CDR3 protein. The data show 150,000 or so distinct CDR3 sequences, approximately 4% seen once. Sequenced input: memory T cells sorted from blood. The source is a man aged 18-30 years in good health. Each CDR3 is given with its conserved first and last residue. D genes are given only for firm matches. Where a row states a size, it is once, few, many or the class of an expanded clone; other rows omit it.

CDR3: CASSGGGSNQPQHF
DNA: TGTGCCAGCAGCGGGGGAGGGAGCAATCAGCCCCAGCATTTT
D: -
size: many
V: TRBV7-9
J: TRBJ1-5

CDR3: CASSSGGGGTEAFF
DNA: TGTGCCAGCAGCTCAGGGGGCGGAGGGACTGAAGCTTTCTTT
D: TRBD1
size: many
V: TRBV6-2/TRBV6-3
J: TRBJ1-1

CDR3: CASSPYRNEKLFF
DNA: TGTGCCAGTAGTCCCTACAGGAATGAAAAACTGTTTTTT
D: -
size: many
V: TRBV19
J: TRBJ1-4

CDR3: CSVGGDVSGGSTQYF
DNA: TGCAGCGTCGGGGGGGATGTTAGCGGTGGATCTACCCAGTACTTC
D: TRBD2
size: many
V: TRBV29-1
J: TRBJ2-5

CDR3: CASSTHEGGQPYEQYF
DNA: TGTGCCAGCAGTACCCACGAGGGGGGACAGCCCTACGAGCAGTACTTC
D: -
size: many
V: TRBV27
J: TRBJ2-7

CDR3: CASSLGFQGLSTDTQYF
DNA: TGTGCCAGCAGCTTAGGATTCCAGGGACTGAGCACAGATACGCAGTATTTT
D: -
size: many
V: TRBV13
J: TRBJ2-3

CDR3: CSARVLSYNEQFF
DNA: TGCAGTGCTAGAGTACTCTCCTACAATGAGCAGTTCTTC
D: -
size: many
V: TRBV20-1
J: TRBJ2-1

CDR3: CASSQDFSGQDEQFF
DNA: TGTGCCAGCAGCCAAGATTTTTCGGGCCAGGATGAGCAGTTCTTC
D: -
size: many
V: TRBV4-2
J: TRBJ2-1

CDR3: CASSITGLADSEFF
DNA: TGTGCCAGCAGTATTACGGGTCTAGCGGACTCCGAGTTCTTC
D: TRBD2
size: many
V: TRBV7-9
J: TRBJ2-1

CDR3: CASTFVLAADTQYF
DNA: TGTGCCAGCACCTTCGTCCTCGCAGCAGATACGCAGTATTTT
D: -
size: many
V: TRBV7-9
J: TRBJ2-3

CDR3: CASSSIPGLQGYTF
DNA: TGCGCCAGCAGCTCAATTCCGGGACTGCAAGGCTACACCTTC
D: -
size: many
V: TRBV5-1
J: TRBJ1-2

CDR3: CASSLVSSGQGRSGANVLTF
DNA: TGCGCCAGCAGCTTGGTTAGTTCGGGACAGGGGCGGTCTGGGGCCAACGTCCTGACTTTC
D: TRBD1
size: few
V: TRBV5-1
J: TRBJ2-6

CDR3: CATSDPLRTSGISGDTQYF
DNA: TGTGCCACCAGTGACCCCCTTCGGACTAGCGGCATCTCAGGAGATACGCAGTATTTT
D: TRBD2
size: many
V: TRBV24-1
J: TRBJ2-3

CDR3: CASSLLAGDVREQYF
DNA: TGTGCCAGCAGCTTACTAGCGGGAGACGTCCGCGAGCAGTACTTC
D: TRBD2
size: many
V: TRBV28
J: TRBJ2-7

CDR3: CASSLPPYNEQFF
DNA: TGTGCCAGCAGTCTGCCGCCCTACAATGAGCAGTTCTTC
D: -
size: many
V: TRBV27
J: TRBJ2-1

CDR3: CASRTSGRTSYNEQFF
DNA: TGTGCCAGCAGGACTAGCGGGAGGACCTCCTACAATGAGCAGTTCTTC
D: TRBD2
size: -
V: TRBV12-3/TRBV12-4
J: TRBJ2-1

CDR3: CATSYQGRGNTGELFF
DNA: TGTGCCACCAGTTACCAGGGCAGGGGGAACACCGGGGAGCTGTTTTTT
D: -
size: many
V: TRBV24-1
J: TRBJ2-2

CDR3: CASTMSGEQFF
DNA: TGTGCCAGCACCATGAGCGGTGAGCAGTTCTTC
D: -
size: many
V: TRBV12-3/TRBV12-4
J: TRBJ2-1

CDR3: CSARAPGRAKNIQYF
DNA: TGCAGTGCTAGGGCTCCTGGGCGGGCCAAAAACATTCAGTACTTC
D: -
size: many
V: TRBV20-1
J: TRBJ2-4

CDR3: CASRERENVDTQYF
DNA: TGTGCCAGCAGAGAGCGGGAGAATGTAGATACGCAGTATTTT
D: TRBD2
size: many
V: TRBV12-3/TRBV12-4
J: TRBJ2-3

CDR3: CASSLGPIGEQYF
DNA: TGTGCCAGCAGCTTGGGACCGATTGGCGAGCAGTACTTC
D: -
size: -
V: TRBV11-3
J: TRBJ2-7

CDR3: CASSLEGNEQYF
DNA: TGTGCCAGCAGCTTAGAAGGGAACGAGCAGTACTTC
D: -
size: many
V: TRBV7-9
J: TRBJ2-7

CDR3: CASSVVGLAGGSADTQYF
DNA: TGTGCCAGCAGCGTAGTAGGACTAGCGGGAGGGTCTGCAGATACGCAGTATTTT
D: TRBD2
size: many
V: TRBV9
J: TRBJ2-3

CDR3: CSVGLLGQRNTGELFF
DNA: TGCAGCGTGGGGTTGTTGGGACAGAGGAACACCGGGGAGCTGTTTTTT
D: TRBD1
size: many
V: TRBV29-1
J: TRBJ2-2

CDR3: CASSWGIGELFF
DNA: TGTGCCAGCAGCTGGGGGATCGGGGAGCTGTTTTTT
D: -
size: many
V: TRBV7-3
J: TRBJ2-2

CDR3: CASSSRDISSPLHF
DNA: TGTGCCAGCAGCTCCCGGGACATATCGTCACCCCTCCACTTT
D: -
size: many
V: TRBV7-2
J: TRBJ1-6

CDR3: CASSLETGGETQYF
DNA: TGCGCCAGCAGCTTGGAGACAGGCGGGGAGACCCAGTACTTC
D: -
size: many
V: TRBV5-1
J: TRBJ2-5